These T cell receptor beta chains were read from a single sample in a study of blood T cell repertoires in COVID-19. Sequencing used immunoSEQ multiplex PCR; TCRdb keeps in-frame clones, though not all of them. The sample lists roughly 120,000 clones; around 90% were seen once. Sequencing was carried out using peripheral blood. The receptors originated from a man aged 55 to 70 with COVID-19, enrolled during active disease. The CDR3 runs from the conserved cysteine through the conserved F or W. D genes are given only for firm matches. Expanded clones get a size class; other rows say once, few or many, or leave the size out.

size,J,V,D,length,CDR3,DNA
NA,TRBJ2-1,TRBV30,NA,13,CAWRGPSSSEQFF,TGTGCCTGGAGGGGTCCAAGTAGCAGCGAGCAGTTCTTC
NA,TRBJ2-7,TRBV6-5,NA,14,CASSYWAGPYEQYF,TGTGCCAGCAGTTACTGGGCAGGGCCTTACGAGCAGTACTTC
NA,TRBJ2-7,TRBV24-1,NA,13,CATSDGLKYEQYF,TGTGCCACCAGTGACGGACTCAAGTACGAGCAGTACTTC
NA,TRBJ2-3,TRBV4-3,TRBD2,14,CASSRSAGGDTQYF,TGCGCCAGCAGCCGTTCAGCGGGGGGCGATACGCAGTATTTT
once,TRBJ2-7,TRBV18,NA,12,CASSRGDGEQYF,TGTGCCAGCTCACGGGGGGATGGCGAGCAGTACTTC
once,TRBJ2-3,TRBV4-2,NA,14,CASSQDPRADTQYF,TGTGCCAGCAGCCAAGACCCGCGGGCAGATACGCAGTATTTT
NA,TRBJ1-4,TRBV7-2,TRBD1,15,CASSLRTGESEKLFF,TGTGCCAGCAGTCTCCGGACAGGGGAGAGTGAAAAACTGTTTTTT
NA,TRBJ2-1,TRBV5-4,TRBD2,15,CASRPGLAGGNEQFF,TGTGCCAGCAGACCGGGACTAGCGGGAGGTAATGAGCAGTTCTTC
NA,TRBJ1-2,TRBV7-8,TRBD1,14,CASSERTGGNGYTF,TGTGCCAGCAGCGAAAGGACAGGGGGAAATGGCTACACCTTC
once,TRBJ2-1,TRBV11-2,TRBD2,14,CASSPGLDGNEQFF,TGTGCCAGCAGCCCTGGACTAGATGGGAATGAGCAGTTCTTC
NA,TRBJ1-2,TRBV2,NA,14,CASSVQGGSGGYTF,TGTGCCAGCAGTGTACAGGGAGGGTCGGGAGGCTACACCTTC
NA,TRBJ2-5,TRBV9,TRBD1,15,CASSPGTGLQETQYF,TGTGCCAGCAGCCCCGGGACAGGGTTACAAGAGACCCAGTACTTC
NA,TRBJ2-7,TRBV4-1,NA,15,CASSQDWARSYEQYF,TGCGCCAGCAGCCAAGACTGGGCCCGAAGTTACGAGCAGTACTTC
NA,TRBJ2-3,TRBV5-1,TRBD1,15,CASSHQGAPTDTQYF,TGCGCCAGCAGCCATCAGGGGGCGCCAACAGATACGCAGTATTTT
NA,TRBJ1-1,TRBV6-5,NA,13,CASNELSNTEAFF,TGTGCCAGCAACGAGCTATCGAACACTGAAGCTTTCTTT
NA,TRBJ1-1,TRBV7-9,NA,14,CASSRSDRNTEAFF,TGTGCCAGCAGCCGCTCCGACAGGAACACTGAAGCTTTCTTT
NA,TRBJ1-2,TRBV3-1/TRBV3-2,TRBD1,14,CASSPSRDSGGYTF,TGTGCCAGCAGCCCTTCGAGGGACAGCGGGGGCTACACCTTC
once,TRBJ1-2,TRBV6-2/TRBV6-3,TRBD1,16,CASSYRGDSIRYGYTF,TGTGCCAGCAGTTACCGCGGGGACAGCATCCGCTATGGCTACACCTTC
NA,TRBJ1-2,TRBV7-9,NA,15,CASTKEGEANYGYTF,TGTGCCAGCACCAAAGAGGGGGAAGCTAACTATGGCTACACCTTC
NA,TRBJ1-5,TRBV24-1,TRBD1,16,CATSDTGTGGTQPQHF,TGTGCCACCAGTGACACCGGGACAGGGGGCACTCAGCCCCAGCATTTT
NA,TRBJ1-2,TRBV20-1,NA,9,CSARSGYTF,TGCAGTGCTAGGAGCGGCTACACCTTC
NA,TRBJ1-1,TRBV27,NA,14,CASSLGRGNTEAFF,TGTGCCAGCAGTTTAGGGCGGGGGAACACTGAAGCTTTCTTT
NA,TRBJ2-6,TRBV6-6,TRBD2,20,CASSSGTSGRGDSGANVLTF,TGTGCCAGCAGCTCCGGGACTAGCGGGAGGGGGGACTCTGGGGCCAACGTCCTGACTTTC
NA,TRBJ2-7,TRBV10-2,NA,13,CASLQGEGYEQYF,TGCGCCAGCCTACAGGGAGAGGGCTACGAGCAGTACTTC
NA,TRBJ1-1,TRBV18,NA,14,CASSAFPGNTEAFF,TGTGCCAGCTCAGCTTTCCCGGGGAACACTGAAGCTTTCTTT
once,TRBJ2-7,TRBV4-1,TRBD2,17,CASSHLIAGATRYEQYF,TGCGCCAGCAGCCACCTCATAGCGGGAGCCACGAGGTACGAGCAGTACTTC
NA,TRBJ2-7,TRBV4-1,NA,16,CASSQGFSGDTYEQYF,TGCGCCAGCAGCCAAGGTTTTTCAGGCGATACCTACGAGCAGTACTTC
few,TRBJ2-3,TRBV11-2,NA,15,CASSSFGGGTDTQYF,TGTGCCAGCAGCTCCTTCGGAGGGGGCACAGATACGCAGTATTTT
once,TRBJ2-7,TRBV11-3,TRBD2,19,CASSLDRGLAGGKKGEQYF,TGTGCCAGCAGCTTAGATCGGGGACTAGCGGGAGGGAAAAAGGGCGAGCAGTACTTC
NA,TRBJ2-3,TRBV28,TRBD2,16,CASRDTSGRGWDTQYF,TGTGCCAGCAGGGATACTAGCGGGAGAGGGTGGGATACGCAGTATTTT
NA,TRBJ2-1,TRBV11-3,TRBD2,16,CASSPPSGRAYNEQFF,TGTGCCAGCAGCCCCCCGAGCGGGAGGGCCTACAATGAGCAGTTCTTC
NA,TRBJ2-2,TRBV6-6,TRBD2,16,CASSPSRGGDTGELFF,TGTGCCAGCAGTCCCTCTCGGGGGGGCGACACCGGGGAGCTGTTTTTT
NA,TRBJ2-7,TRBV11-2,TRBD1,15,CASSSEGDRAYEQYF,TGTGCCAGCAGCTCTGAGGGGGACAGGGCCTACGAGCAGTACTTC
NA,TRBJ2-7,TRBV2,NA,14,CASSVTGSTYEQYF,TGTGCCAGCAGTGTTACGGGATCGACCTACGAGCAGTACTTC
NA,TRBJ2-7,TRBV27,NA,14,CASSSDRITYEQYF,TGTGCCAGCAGTTCCGACAGAATCACCTACGAGCAGTACTTC
once,TRBJ2-3,TRBV19,NA,14,CASSIGGSEDTQYF,TGTGCCAGTAGTATTGGAGGGAGTGAAGATACGCAGTATTTT
once,TRBJ1-2,TRBV20-1,NA,11,CSAPTGKGYTF,TGCAGTGCCCCGACGGGAAAGGGCTACACCTTC
NA,TRBJ1-2,TRBV20-1,TRBD1,11,CSAWDRGGYTF,TGCAGTGCATGGGACAGAGGCGGCTACACCTTC
once,TRBJ2-2,TRBV2,TRBD2,15,CASNRLAGEPGELFF,TGTGCCAGCAATCGACTAGCGGGAGAGCCCGGGGAGCTGTTTTTT